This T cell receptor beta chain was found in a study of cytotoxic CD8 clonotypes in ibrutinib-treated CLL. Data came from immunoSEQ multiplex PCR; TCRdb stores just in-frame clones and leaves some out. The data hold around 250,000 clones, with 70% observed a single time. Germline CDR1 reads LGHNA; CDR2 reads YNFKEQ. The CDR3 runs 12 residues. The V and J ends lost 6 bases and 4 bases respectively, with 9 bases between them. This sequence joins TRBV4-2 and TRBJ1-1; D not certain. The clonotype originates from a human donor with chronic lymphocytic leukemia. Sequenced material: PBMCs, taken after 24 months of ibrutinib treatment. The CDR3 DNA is TGTGCCAGCAGAACCACGGGCACTGAAGCTTTCTTT. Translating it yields CASRTTGTEAFF.